This is a list of T cell receptor beta chains from one sample in a study of OX40 agonist ivuxolimab in advanced cancers. Repertoires were generated with immunoSEQ multiplex PCR, while TCRdb's copy carries only in-frame clones and drops some. The table lists 60,000 to 65,000 clones, about 93% of them singletons, with approximately 25% in the top ten. This specimen consisted of CD4+ or CD8+ T cells sorted from blood, obtained in a trial of the OX40 agonist ivuxolimab. The source of these receptors is an adult with an advanced solid tumor such as melanoma, head and neck, liver or kidney cancer. The CDR3 runs from the conserved cysteine through the conserved F or W. Each record gives: CDR3 DNA, CDR3 protein, J gene, D gene, V gene, clone size. A D gene is named only where the DNA matches it firmly. A clone size is listed for some rows: how often the clone was seen (once, few, many), or a class if it is expanded.

CDR3 DNA: TGTGCCAGCAGTTACGGCAGCACAGATACGCAGTATTTT
CDR3 protein: CASSYGSTDTQYF
J gene: TRBJ2-3
D gene: NA
V gene: TRBV6-5
clone size: few

CDR3 DNA: TGTGCCAGCAAGAGGGATCAGCCCCAGCATTTT
CDR3 protein: CASKRDQPQHF
J gene: TRBJ1-5
D gene: NA
V gene: TRBV9
clone size: NA

CDR3 DNA: TGTGCCAGCAGTTTGTCGGCAGGGGGGGAAAAACTGTTTTTT
CDR3 protein: CASSLSAGGEKLFF
J gene: TRBJ1-4
D gene: TRBD1
V gene: TRBV28
clone size: NA

CDR3 DNA: TGTGCCAGCAGTTACGGGCCAGGGAGGTTCGAGCAGTACTTC
CDR3 protein: CASSYGPGRFEQYF
J gene: TRBJ2-7
D gene: NA
V gene: TRBV6-5
clone size: NA

CDR3 DNA: TGCGCCAGCAGCGGAGGGACAGCGAACACTGAAGCTTTCTTT
CDR3 protein: CASSGGTANTEAFF
J gene: TRBJ1-1
D gene: TRBD1
V gene: TRBV5-1
clone size: NA

CDR3 DNA: TGTGCCAGCAGCTCATACGGGGAGCAGTACTTC
CDR3 protein: CASSSYGEQYF
J gene: TRBJ2-7
D gene: NA
V gene: TRBV5-4
clone size: NA

CDR3 DNA: TGCAGCGTTGAAGGGTTAGGGTATGGCTACACCTTC
CDR3 protein: CSVEGLGYGYTF
J gene: TRBJ1-2
D gene: NA
V gene: TRBV29-1
clone size: once

CDR3 DNA: TGCAGCGTTGATCGGCTTGGCAGGGCTTCTGAAGCTTTCTTT
CDR3 protein: CSVDRLGRASEAFF
J gene: TRBJ1-1
D gene: NA
V gene: TRBV29-1
clone size: once

CDR3 DNA: TGTGCCAGCAGTTTTGGAGGACTGAATCAGCCCCAGCATTTT
CDR3 protein: CASSFGGLNQPQHF
J gene: TRBJ1-5
D gene: NA
V gene: TRBV28
clone size: once

CDR3 DNA: TGTGCCAGCAGCTCCCCAGGGACCCAGTACTTC
CDR3 protein: CASSSPGTQYF
J gene: TRBJ2-5
D gene: NA
V gene: TRBV5-6
clone size: NA

CDR3 DNA: TGTGCCAGCAGTTACCTAGCGGGAGGGGGCACAGATACGCAGTATTTT
CDR3 protein: CASSYLAGGGTDTQYF
J gene: TRBJ2-3
D gene: TRBD2
V gene: TRBV27
clone size: NA

CDR3 DNA: TGTGCCAGCAGCCACCCCCAGCCCCAGCATTTT
CDR3 protein: CASSHPQPQHF
J gene: TRBJ1-5
D gene: NA
V gene: TRBV28
clone size: NA

CDR3 DNA: TGTGCCAGCAGTGGGCCATATCCCCGGGGGGAGACCCAGTACTTC
CDR3 protein: CASSGPYPRGETQYF
J gene: TRBJ2-5
D gene: NA
V gene: TRBV25-1
clone size: NA

CDR3 DNA: TGTGCCAGCAGCTTTTCAGGGGGATCTCAAGAGACCCAGTACTTC
CDR3 protein: CASSFSGGSQETQYF
J gene: TRBJ2-5
D gene: TRBD1
V gene: TRBV6-5
clone size: NA

CDR3 DNA: TGTGCCAGCAGCGTCGACAGGAGACCCTACGAGCAGTACTTC
CDR3 protein: CASSVDRRPYEQYF
J gene: TRBJ2-7
D gene: NA
V gene: TRBV28
clone size: NA

CDR3 DNA: TGTGCCAGCAGCCCTACCAACGACAGGGTATACTACAATGAGCAGTTCTTC
CDR3 protein: CASSPTNDRVYYNEQFF
J gene: TRBJ2-1
D gene: TRBD1
V gene: TRBV9
clone size: NA

CDR3 DNA: TGTGCCAGCAGCCCGTCAGGGGGCCCTTACAATGAGCAGTTCTTC
CDR3 protein: CASSPSGGPYNEQFF
J gene: TRBJ2-1
D gene: TRBD1
V gene: TRBV7-3
clone size: NA

CDR3 DNA: TGTGCCAGCAGTTCCAGGATGTTAAACTATGGCTACACCTTC
CDR3 protein: CASSSRMLNYGYTF
J gene: TRBJ1-2
D gene: NA
V gene: TRBV28
clone size: few

CDR3 DNA: TGTGCCAGCAGTGACTCGTCCGCGGGAGGGCCGGATACGCAGTATTTT
CDR3 protein: CASSDSSAGGPDTQYF
J gene: TRBJ2-3
D gene: TRBD2
V gene: TRBV6-4
clone size: medium-sized

CDR3 DNA: TGTGCCAGCAGAGGTTACAGTGGATCCTATAATTCACCCCTCCACTTT
CDR3 protein: CASRGYSGSYNSPLHF
J gene: TRBJ1-6
D gene: NA
V gene: TRBV27
clone size: NA

CDR3 DNA: TGTGCCAGCAGTTACGTCCCCGGCAGCTACGAGCAGTACTTC
CDR3 protein: CASSYVPGSYEQYF
J gene: TRBJ2-7
D gene: NA
V gene: TRBV6-9
clone size: NA

CDR3 DNA: TGTGCCAGCAGTACCGGGACAGGGACCTACGAGCAGTACTTC
CDR3 protein: CASSTGTGTYEQYF
J gene: TRBJ2-7
D gene: TRBD1
V gene: TRBV28
clone size: NA

CDR3 DNA: TGCAGCGTTGAGGATTCCCTCAGGGGGCGGGTCGATGAGCAGTTCTTC
CDR3 protein: CSVEDSLRGRVDEQFF
J gene: TRBJ2-1
D gene: TRBD1
V gene: TRBV29-1
clone size: NA

CDR3 DNA: TGTGCCAGCAGCTTGGTTCAGGGGCACTCCTACGAGCAGTACTTC
CDR3 protein: CASSLVQGHSYEQYF
J gene: TRBJ2-7
D gene: NA
V gene: TRBV5-5
clone size: NA

CDR3 DNA: TGTGCCAGTACCCAGGGGGCCGGACAGGGGAGAACTGAAGCTTTCTTT
CDR3 protein: CASTQGAGQGRTEAFF
J gene: TRBJ1-1
D gene: TRBD1
V gene: TRBV19
clone size: NA

CDR3 DNA: TGCGCCAGCAGCCAAGGGCAGGGGGACTACGAGCAGTACTTC
CDR3 protein: CASSQGQGDYEQYF
J gene: TRBJ2-7
D gene: TRBD1
V gene: TRBV4-3
clone size: NA

CDR3 DNA: TGTGCCAGCATCAACGCCCTCACCGGGGAGCTGTTTTTT
CDR3 protein: CASINALTGELFF
J gene: TRBJ2-2
D gene: NA
V gene: TRBV6-1
clone size: NA

CDR3 DNA: TGTGCCAGCAGTTCCAGGGGGCGACAGCCCCAGCATTTT
CDR3 protein: CASSSRGRQPQHF
J gene: TRBJ1-5
D gene: TRBD1
V gene: TRBV27
clone size: NA

CDR3 DNA: TGTGCCAGCAGTTTTAGGGGGACCGTGGACACCATATATTTT
CDR3 protein: CASSFRGTVDTIYF
J gene: TRBJ1-3
D gene: NA
V gene: TRBV28
clone size: NA

CDR3 DNA: TGTGCCACCAGCCTCGGGACGTTGATGGGGGAGCAGTACTTC
CDR3 protein: CATSLGTLMGEQYF
J gene: TRBJ2-7
D gene: NA
V gene: TRBV15
clone size: once

CDR3 DNA: TGTGCCAGCAGCTTAGCCGGGGCCAACGTCCTGACTTTC
CDR3 protein: CASSLAGANVLTF
J gene: TRBJ2-6
D gene: NA
V gene: TRBV11-2
clone size: NA

CDR3 DNA: TGTGCCAGCAGCCCCGCCGGCGGGATAAGCTCCTACGAGCAGTACTTC
CDR3 protein: CASSPAGGISSYEQYF
J gene: TRBJ2-7
D gene: NA
V gene: TRBV11-3
clone size: NA

CDR3 DNA: TGTGCCAGTAGCCCGACTAGCTACTCCTACGAGCAGTACTTC
CDR3 protein: CASSPTSYSYEQYF
J gene: TRBJ2-7
D gene: TRBD2
V gene: TRBV19
clone size: NA

CDR3 DNA: TGCGCCAGCAGCCAAGTTAAGGCTCTCTCCTACGAGCAGTACTTC
CDR3 protein: CASSQVKALSYEQYF
J gene: TRBJ2-7
D gene: NA
V gene: TRBV4-1
clone size: once

CDR3 DNA: TGCGCCAGCAGGGGAAGGACTCCTCAGGCGTATTTT
CDR3 protein: CASRGRTPQAYF
J gene: TRBJ2-3
D gene: NA
V gene: TRBV4-1
clone size: NA

CDR3 DNA: TGCGCCAGCAGTGACGGGGGAAGCGAGCAGTACTTC
CDR3 protein: CASSDGGSEQYF
J gene: TRBJ2-7
D gene: NA
V gene: TRBV10-2
clone size: NA

CDR3 DNA: TGTGCCAGTAGTGTTACAGGGTTGGATAATTCACCCCTCCACTTT
CDR3 protein: CASSVTGLDNSPLHF
J gene: TRBJ1-6
D gene: NA
V gene: TRBV19
clone size: NA

CDR3 DNA: TGTGCCAGCAGTAAAGTTCCAGGGCTCTCTGGGGCCAACGTCCTGACTTTC
CDR3 protein: CASSKVPGLSGANVLTF
J gene: TRBJ2-6
D gene: NA
V gene: TRBV27
clone size: NA

CDR3 DNA: TGTGCCAGCAGTTACCTGTTTCAAGAGACCCAGTACTTC
CDR3 protein: CASSYLFQETQYF
J gene: TRBJ2-5
D gene: NA
V gene: TRBV6-6
clone size: NA

CDR3 DNA: TGTGCCAGCAGTTTAAGGGACCAAGAAAAACTGTTTTTT
CDR3 protein: CASSLRDQEKLFF
J gene: TRBJ1-4
D gene: NA
V gene: TRBV27
clone size: NA

CDR3 DNA: TGTGCCAGCAGTTTAGGGGCCAGAGCAAACGAGCAGTACTTC
CDR3 protein: CASSLGARANEQYF
J gene: TRBJ2-7
D gene: NA
V gene: TRBV27
clone size: once

CDR3 DNA: TGTGCCAGCAGCCAGGACAGGGAGTTGGAAGATACGCAGTATTTT
CDR3 protein: CASSQDRELEDTQYF
J gene: TRBJ2-3
D gene: TRBD1
V gene: TRBV28
clone size: NA

CDR3 DNA: TGTGCCAGCAGCTTAGGGCGGAACACAGATACGCAGTATTTT
CDR3 protein: CASSLGRNTDTQYF
J gene: TRBJ2-3
D gene: NA
V gene: TRBV13
clone size: NA

CDR3 DNA: TGTGCCAGCGGATCCGGGACAGGGATCTACGAGCAGTACTTC
CDR3 protein: CASGSGTGIYEQYF
J gene: TRBJ2-7
D gene: TRBD1
V gene: TRBV7-9
clone size: NA

CDR3 DNA: TGTGCCAGCAGCCTTGGGACAGGGGGCGATCAAGAGACCCAGTACTTC
CDR3 protein: CASSLGTGGDQETQYF
J gene: TRBJ2-5
D gene: TRBD1
V gene: TRBV28
clone size: NA

CDR3 DNA: TGTGCCAGCAGTGGAGGTAGCAACACCGGGGAGCTGTTTTTT
CDR3 protein: CASSGGSNTGELFF
J gene: TRBJ2-2
D gene: NA
V gene: TRBV2
clone size: NA

CDR3 DNA: TGTGCCAGCAGTCCGGACAGTGTCTATGGCTACACCTTC
CDR3 protein: CASSPDSVYGYTF
J gene: TRBJ1-2
D gene: NA
V gene: TRBV28
clone size: NA

CDR3 DNA: TGCGCCAGCAGCCAAGCCCGCAGTCTGGGGGCCACAGATACGCAGTATTTT
CDR3 protein: CASSQARSLGATDTQYF
J gene: TRBJ2-3
D gene: NA
V gene: TRBV4-1
clone size: NA

CDR3 DNA: TGTGCCAGTAGTATCGGAAATGAGCAGTTCTTC
CDR3 protein: CASSIGNEQFF
J gene: TRBJ2-1
D gene: NA
V gene: TRBV19
clone size: once

CDR3 DNA: TGTGCCAGCAGCTTTCCAGTCTGGAATGAGCAGTTCTTC
CDR3 protein: CASSFPVWNEQFF
J gene: TRBJ2-1
D gene: NA
V gene: TRBV7-9
clone size: NA

CDR3 DNA: TGTGCCAGCAGCGGGGGACTTCTCACAGATACGCAGTATTTT
CDR3 protein: CASSGGLLTDTQYF
J gene: TRBJ2-3
D gene: NA
V gene: TRBV9
clone size: NA

CDR3 DNA: TGCGCCAGCAGCTTTGATTTAGCTAGCGGGGGTCAAGAGACCCAGTACTTC
CDR3 protein: CASSFDLASGGQETQYF
J gene: TRBJ2-5
D gene: TRBD2
V gene: TRBV5-1
clone size: NA

CDR3 DNA: TGTGCCAGCATCCTGCCGGGGATCTATGGCTACACCTTC
CDR3 protein: CASILPGIYGYTF
J gene: TRBJ1-2
D gene: NA
V gene: TRBV6-4
clone size: NA

CDR3 DNA: TGTGCCAGCAGCGTAGGAGGTAGCGGGGGAGCCCAAGAGACCCAGTACTTC
CDR3 protein: CASSVGGSGGAQETQYF
J gene: TRBJ2-5
D gene: TRBD2
V gene: TRBV9
clone size: NA

CDR3 DNA: TGTGCCAGTAGTATAGCTAGCGGTTCTTACGAGCAGTACTTC
CDR3 protein: CASSIASGSYEQYF
J gene: TRBJ2-7
D gene: TRBD2
V gene: TRBV19
clone size: NA

CDR3 DNA: TGTGCCAGCAGCTCGCAGTTCAATGAGCAGTTCTTC
CDR3 protein: CASSSQFNEQFF
J gene: TRBJ2-1
D gene: NA
V gene: TRBV7-6
clone size: NA

CDR3 DNA: TGTGCCAGCAGTTTCCGAGGACAGGGGGCGGATACGCAGTATTTT
CDR3 protein: CASSFRGQGADTQYF
J gene: TRBJ2-3
D gene: TRBD1
V gene: TRBV28
clone size: once

CDR3 DNA: TGTGCCAGCAAAGTGGCAGGGGACTACGAGCAGTACTTC
CDR3 protein: CASKVAGDYEQYF
J gene: TRBJ2-7
D gene: NA
V gene: TRBV28
clone size: NA

CDR3 DNA: TGTGCCAGCAGTGGTCGTGGGATTGGGGCCAACGTCCTGACTTTC
CDR3 protein: CASSGRGIGANVLTF
J gene: TRBJ2-6
D gene: NA
V gene: TRBV2
clone size: once